These 7 T cell receptor beta chains were all obtained from the same sample, sequenced in a study of spatial heterogeneity in lung cancer. MiXCR, run by TCRdb on the 5' RACE reads, gives a single entry per CDR3 protein. The sample includes about 15,000 distinct CDR3 sequences, under 7.5% of them seen just once. Study-wide results and caveats: Tumors with more nonsynonymous mutations had more expanded intratumoral alpha and beta TCRs.

Antigens for these TCRs are unknown. Time point defined: sample taken at primary tumor resection. Material: lung tumor tissue, obtained at surgery. These receptors came from a male donor with early-stage non-small cell lung cancer.

This clonotype has only a few counts. The genes are TRBV6-6 and TRBJ1-5, with TRBD1 matching over 9 bases. Trimming cost V 6 bases and J 4 bases; bases outside gene matches: 7. Per the germline V gene, CDR1 is MNHNY and CDR2 is SVGAGI (reference sequence). The CDR3 is made up of 15 amino acids. CDR3 DNA: TGTGCCAGCAGAGGGACAGGGAATGGGAATCAGCCCCAGCATTTT. Protein sequence: CASRGTGNGNQPQHF.

This clonotype counts as medium-sized. The chain employs TRBV20-1 and TRBJ1-5; no firm D call. The V gene's germline CDR1 is DFQATT and CDR2 SNEGSKA (reference sequence). The CDR3 loop spans 12 amino acids. The CDR3 DNA sequence: TGCAGCGCCGGTGCGGGGAATCAGCCCCAGCATTTT. It codes for CSAGAGNQPQHF.

The V call is TRBV6-1, the J call TRBJ1-2; D not resolved. CDR1 and CDR2 (germline): MNHNS, SASEGT. V lost 0 bases and J lost 4, with 15 bases in between. CDR3 length equals 16 residues. DNA of the CDR3: TGTGCCAGCAGTGAAGCGGGAACCCTTGGTGGCTATGGCTACACCTTC. Translating it yields CASSEAGTLGGYGYTF.

This clonotype was seen at least ten times. The chain has TRBV25-1 and TRBJ2-7; a weak D match, TRBD1 (5 bases). This CDR3 has 15 residues. Germline CDR1 and CDR2: MGHDK and SYGVNS. Trimming pared 2 bases from V and 3 bases from J, leaving 14 bases between. CDR3 in amino acids: CASSERAVGHYEQYF. DNA for the CDR3: TGTGCCAGCAGTGAAAGGGCAGTTGGACACTACGAGCAGTACTTC.

This clonotype has at least ten counts. The V call is TRBV10-1, the J call TRBJ2-1; D call uncertain. This CDR3 contains 12 residues. CDR1 is WNHNN, CDR2 SYGVQD, per germline (reference sequence). V was clipped by 2 bases and J by 7 bases, with 6 bases between them. The DNA of the CDR3 is TGCGCCAGCAGTGAGCCTAATAATGAGCAGTTCTTC. This codes for CASSEPNNEQFF.

Ten or more counts support this clonotype. The chain has TRBV7-2 and TRBJ2-7, with D perhaps matching TRBD2 (6 bases). The CDR3 runs to 14 residues. The germline V gene encodes CDR1 SGHTA and CDR2 FQGNSA. Trimming cost V 4 bases and J 0 bases, with 10 bases left between them. The CDR3 DNA reads TGTGCCAGCAGCTCCCGAGCGGGCTCCTACGAGCAGTACGTC. This sequence encodes CASSSRAGSYEQYV.

This clonotype counts as medium-sized. This chain's CDR3 is CASSPNRGRSEKLFF. Here the CDR3 DNA reads TGTGCCAGCAGCCCGAACAGGGGACGTTCTGAAAAACTGTTTTTT. V gene TRBV14 combines with J gene TRBJ1-4; 7 bases map to TRBD1. Germline CDR1 and CDR2: SGHDN and FVKESK. The trim removed 4 bases at V and 7 bases at J, leaving 9 bases unmatched. The CDR3 contains 15 residues.